Below are 8 T cell receptor beta chains sequenced from a single sample in a study of post-analysis software for immune sequencing data. Study conclusions and caveats: When patients were compared with controls, about 5 TRBV segments were more frequent, TRBV5-6, TRBV5-1 and TRBV20-1 among them.

These receptors have no known antigen. Built from TCR beta cDNA, the libraries had unique molecular identifiers in them. TCRdb used MiXCR to reprocess the PCR reads, holding one entry per CDR3 protein. The sample contains almost 700,000 distinct CDR3 sequences, approximately 59% of which appear only once. Sequenced material: blood. These receptors originate from a girl under 10 years old with multiple sclerosis.

The chain employs TRBV6-5 and TRBJ2-1; TRBD2 matches at 7 bases. The CDR3 spans 16 residues. Germline V CDR1 and CDR2: MNHEY, SVGAGI. The ends lost 2 bases at V and 7 bases at J; junction bases unmatched: 11. CDR3 protein: CASSYRASGGPNEQFF. CDR3 nucleotide sequence: TGTGCCAGCAGTTACCGGGCGTCGGGGGGTCCAAATGAGCAGTTCTTC.

This clonotype has only a few counts. The chain links TRBV6-2 or TRBV6-3 to TRBJ1-1, with 8 bases lining up with TRBD1. V lost 0 bases to trimming and J lost 9 bases; unmatched junction nucleotides: 3. Germline V gene lookup returns CDR1 MNHEY and CDR2 SVGEGT. The CDR3 extends over 13 amino acids. Written as DNA, the CDR3 is TGTGCCAGCAGTTACTCCAGGGGGCGACAAGCTTTCTTT. Translated: CASSYSRGRQAFF.

J is TRBJ2-6 and V is TRBV6-1; no reliable D call. Trimming left V 3 bases short and J 0 bases short, with 6 bases between. Germline V gene lookup returns CDR1 MNHNS and CDR2 SASEGT. This CDR3 is 15 amino acids long. As DNA, the CDR3 is TGTGCCAGCAGTGAGCGGAGCTCTGGGGCCAACGTCCTGACTTTC. Protein: CASSERSSGANVLTF.

The chain is built from TRBV3-1 and TRBJ2-1, with D maybe TRBD1 (5 bases). The CDR3 runs to 14 residues. Germline values: CDR1 LGHDT, CDR2 YNNKEL (reference sequence). Trimming took 4 bases from V and 0 from J, leaving 7 bases between them. In nucleotides, the CDR3 is TGTGCCAGCAGCCGGGGCGCCTCCTACAATGAGCAGTTCTTC. Translation: CASSRGASYNEQFF.

The chain carries TRBV20-1 and TRBJ2-3; 10 bases agree with TRBD1. The CDR3 loop spans 16 amino acids. The V and J ends lost 0 bases and 9 bases, in that order; junction bases with no gene match: 12. CDR1 DFQATT and CDR2 SNEGSKA come from the germline V gene (reference sequence). CDR3 sequence reads: CSARDRRQGAKETQYF. Written as DNA, the CDR3 is TGCAGTGCTAGAGATAGGAGACAGGGGGCGAAGGAAACGCAGTATTTT.

This clonotype was detected a few times. At one of its ends the junction is not consistent with the germline gene, which may arise from a read error. V gene TRBV7-2 combines with J gene TRBJ2-3, with D uncertain. The CDR3 runs to 12 residues. CDR1 and CDR2 (germline): SGHTA, FQGNSA. This chain's CDR3 is CAGSWVLDTQYF. Written as DNA, the CDR3 is TGTGCCGGCAGCTGGGTACTAGATACGCAGTATTTT. The full variable domain, rest sourced from reference TRBV7-2 and TRBJ2-3, is GAGVSQSPSNKVTEKGKDVELRCDPISGHTALYWYRQSLGQGLEFLIYFQGNSAPDKSGLPSDRFSAERTGGSVSTLTIQRTQQEDSAVYLCAGSWVLDTQYFGPGTRLTVL.

This chain uses TRBV7-2 with TRBJ2-5; TRBD2 is a possible D gene (5 bases). Germline V gives CDR1 SGHTA, CDR2 FQGNSA. The V and J ends lost 5 bases and 3 bases respectively, with 13 bases between them. The CDR3 sequence is 14 residues long. Written as DNA, the CDR3 is TGTGCCAGCAGCCCCGCGGGTACCAAAGAGACCCAGTACTTC. Residues: CASSPAGTKETQYF.

The chain combines TRBV7-9 with TRBJ2-5; 8 positions agree with TRBD1. CDR1 and CDR2 from the germline V gene are SEHNR and FQNEAQ (reference sequence). CDR3 size: 18 residues. The junction had 13 bases not matched to a gene; V was cut back by 3 bases and J by 1 base. This chain's CDR3 is CASSFFPPADRVQETQYF. The CDR3 DNA follows: TGTGCCAGCAGCTTTTTTCCTCCGGCGGACAGGGTCCAAGAGACCCAGTACTTC.